Presented here are 11 T cell receptor beta chains from one specimen sequenced in a study of metastatic and nonmetastatic thyroid tumors. TCRdb re-called the PCR reads through MiXCR. This table has approximately 90,000 clones, about 12% appearing once. All patients reached thyroid surgery having received no treatment beforehand. The material sequenced was blood. These receptors all come from a female donor with papillary thyroid cancer or a benign thyroid nodule (not recorded which). Some clones in this sample may be carry-over from other donors' samples.

The J gene is TRBJ2-1, the V gene TRBV9; TRBD2 agrees at 7 bases. There are 12 residues in the CDR3. The V gene's germline CDR1 is SGDLS and CDR2 YYNGEE. V gave up 4 bases and J gave up 9 bases; unmatched junction bases: 4. The CDR3 spells CASSSGGVEQFF. The CDR3 DNA sequence: TGTGCCAGCAGCTCGGGGGGTGTTGAGCAGTTCTTC.

The sample holds many counts of this clone. The rearrangement joins TRBV28 to TRBJ2-1; 10 bases are a match to TRBD2. J gave up 7 bases and V 4 bases, and 4 bases lay outside the gene matches. The CDR3 consists of 14 residues. The germline gives CDR1 MDHEN, CDR2 SYDVKM. For the CDR3, the DNA is TGTGCCAGCAGTTCCCCTAGCGGGAGTAATGAGCAGTTCTTC. Amino acids: CASSSPSGSNEQFF.

Concerning this clone: Its ends do not fully match the called genes, so a read error is possible. The chain joins TRBV30 to TRBJ1-5; D gene ambiguous. The germline V gene encodes CDR1 GTSNPN and CDR2 SVGIG (reference sequence). CDR3 length: 15 amino acids. The CDR3 spells CAWSVGALTNQPLHF. In DNA, the CDR3 is TGTGCCTGGAGTGTGGGAGCGCTAACAAATCAGCCCCTGCATTTT. The full variable domain, with the rest looked up from reference TRBV30 and TRBJ1-5, is SQTIHQWPATLVQPVGSPLSLECTVEGTSNPNLYWYRQAAGRGLQLLFYSVGIGQISSEVPQNLSASRPQDRQFILSSKKLLLSDSGFYLCAWSVGALTNQPLHFGDGTRLSIL.

This clone showed up many times. The chain uses TRBV9 and TRBJ2-1, with D possibly called TRBD1 or TRBD2 (5 bases each). Germline V CDR1 and CDR2: SGDLS, YYNGEE. The germline V and J ends were trimmed by 0 bases and 8 bases, with 15 bases remaining between them. The CDR3 is 15 residues long. DNA of the CDR3: TGTGCCAGCAGCGTAGCTGGGGGTTTAGTATATGAGCAGTTCTTC. Amino acids: CASSVAGGLVYEQFF.

This clone occurred many times. The genes are TRBV7-9 and TRBJ2-1; D might be TRBD1 (5 bases). The CDR3 consists of 13 residues. The ends were cut back, 5 bases at V and 13 bases at J, with 18 bases in the middle. Looked up from germline, CDR1 is SEHNR and CDR2 is FQNEAQ (reference sequence). As DNA, the CDR3 is TGTGCCAGCAGCCCGACTTCGACAGCTACCCAGTTCTTC. It encodes CASSPTSTATQFF.

This clone was seen many times. The genes are TRBV18 and TRBJ2-2; D might be TRBD1 (6 bases). CDR3 length equals 18 residues. CDR1 KGHSH and CDR2 LQKENI come from the germline V gene. V was shortened by 1 base and J by 5 bases, with 20 bases between the two germline ends. CDR3 nucleotides: TGTGCCAGCTCACCACGACCCGCGGACAGACTCTGGACCGGGGAGCTGTTTTTT. Protein: CASSPRPADRLWTGELFF.

This clone appeared many times. The J gene is TRBJ2-2, the V gene TRBV9; 13 nucleotides agree with TRBD2. J lost 3 bases, V lost 4 bases, and 9 bases had no gene match. Germline V gene lookup returns CDR1 SGDLS and CDR2 YYNGEE. The CDR3 contains 18 residues. The DNA of the CDR3 is TGTGCCAGCAGCCTCGGACTAGCGGGAGATCCGTACACCGGGGAGCTGTTTTTT. It yields the protein CASSLGLAGDPYTGELFF.

This clone was seen many times. The V and J genes are TRBV28 and TRBJ2-7; D might be TRBD2 (6 bases). The CDR3 runs to 15 residues. V shed 5 bases and J shed 3 bases, with 17 bases lying between them. Germline V gene sequence: CDR1 MDHEN, CDR2 SYDVKM. The CDR3 reads CASSPISGAYYEQYF. The CDR3 bases are TGTGCCAGCAGTCCGATTTCGGGAGCCTACTACGAGCAGTACTTC. The full variable domain, completed using reference TRBV28 and TRBJ2-7, is DVKVTQSSRYLVKRTGEKVFLECVQDMDHENMFWYRQDPGLGLRLIYFSYDVKMKEKGDIPEGYSVSREKKERFSLILESASTNQTSMYLCASSPISGAYYEQYFGPGTRLTVT.

This clone has more than one count but fewer than ten. This clone may be a read error of a much larger clone one base away. Other DNA sequences from this sample encode an identical CDR3 as well. The genes are TRBV10-3 and TRBJ2-2; 7 nucleotides line up with TRBD1. Germline CDR1 reads ENHRY; CDR2 reads SYGVKD. There are 13 residues in the CDR3. CDR3 amino acids: CAISQGDTGELFF. CDR3 nucleotides: TGTGCCATCAGTCAGGGGGACACCGGGGAGCTTTTTTTT.

V and J are TRBV2 and TRBJ2-2; a weak D match, TRBD1 (6 bases). Germline V gene sequence: CDR1 SNHLY, CDR2 FYNNEI. This CDR3 comprises 14 residues. Between the trimmed V and J ends, which lost 11 bases and 1 base, there was a span of 14 bases. The CDR3 sequence is CAVQQGLNTGELFF. DNA for the CDR3: TGTGCCGTCCAACAGGGTCTGAACACCGGGGAGCTGTTTTTT.

This clone was seen more than once but under ten times. A read error is possible here, since a much larger clone lies one base away. The rearrangement links TRBV28 to TRBJ2-3; D is unclear. CDR1 is MDHEN, CDR2 SYDVKM, per germline. Trimming took off 5 bases at V and 3 bases at J, with 15 bases between the two ends. The CDR3 covers 15 residues. The CDR3 loop is CASSPSHLRTDTQYF. The CDR3 DNA is TGTGCCAGCAGTCCCAGCCACCTTAGAACAGATACGCAGTATTTT.